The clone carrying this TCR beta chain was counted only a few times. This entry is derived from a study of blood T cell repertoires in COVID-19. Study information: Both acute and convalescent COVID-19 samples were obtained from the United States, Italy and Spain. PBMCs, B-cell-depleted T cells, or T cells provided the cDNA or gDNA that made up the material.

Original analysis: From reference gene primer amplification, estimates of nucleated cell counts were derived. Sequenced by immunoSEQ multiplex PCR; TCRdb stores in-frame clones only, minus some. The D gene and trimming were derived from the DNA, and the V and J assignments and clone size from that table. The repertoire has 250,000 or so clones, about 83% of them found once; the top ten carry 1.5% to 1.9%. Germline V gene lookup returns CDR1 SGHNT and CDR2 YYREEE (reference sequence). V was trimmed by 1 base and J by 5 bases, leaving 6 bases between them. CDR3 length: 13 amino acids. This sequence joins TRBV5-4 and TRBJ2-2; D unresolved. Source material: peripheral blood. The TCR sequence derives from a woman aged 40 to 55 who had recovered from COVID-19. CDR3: CASSLSLTGELFF. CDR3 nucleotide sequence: TGTGCCAGCAGCTTGTCTCTGACCGGGGAGCTGTTTTTT.